Below, one TCR beta chain is given with its context. Germline-derived CDR1 and CDR2 are SGHTA and FQGNSA. CDR3 length equals 15 residues. V lost 5 bases and J 4 bases, leaving 17 bases between the germline ends. This specimen belongs to a study of OX40 agonist ivuxolimab in advanced cancers. Only in-frame clones appear in the TCRdb table, and some are missing; sequencing was by immunoSEQ multiplex PCR. Among around 69,000 clones listed, around 89% were seen once. Sequencing was performed on CD4+ or CD8+ T cells sorted from blood, taken in a trial of the OX40 agonist ivuxolimab. The clonotype was recovered from an adult with an advanced solid tumor such as melanoma, head and neck, liver or kidney cancer. This chain joins TRBV7-2 and TRBJ1-1; maybe TRBD1 (6 bases). This CDR3 is CASSQRGGRFTEAFF. In DNA, the CDR3 is TGTGCCAGCAGCCAGAGGGGGGGGAGGTTCACTGAAGCTTTCTTT.